The subject of this entry is one T cell receptor beta chain. The data originate from a study of blood T cell repertoires in COVID-19. Whole-study context: Material from acute and convalescent COVID-19 was sourced from the United States, Italy and Spain.

Data came from immunoSEQ multiplex PCR; TCRdb stores just in-frame clones and leaves some out. The repertoire consists of 250,000 or so clones, with around 79% occurring once and the leading ten covering about 3%. CDR1 and CDR2 from the germline V gene are MNHEY and SVGAGI. The CDR3 length is 15 residues. The V segment lost 8 bases and the J segment 2 bases; nucleotides outside the gene matches: 4. The chain links TRBV6-5 to TRBJ1-3, with TRBD1 identical over 12 bases. The TCR sequence derives from an elderly woman with acute or convalescent COVID-19. The sequenced material came from peripheral blood. The CDR3 spells CASARDRGPGNTIYF. Here the CDR3 DNA reads TGTGCCAGCGCCCGGGACAGGGGGCCTGGAAACACCATATATTTT.